These 10 T cell receptor beta chains came from one sample sequenced in a study of cytomegalovirus exposure and HLA in healthy donors. In the PCR, 60 Vbeta and 13 Jbeta primers were used. Profiling relied on immunoSEQ multiplex PCR, and the TCRdb table lists in-frame clones only, not all of them. The sample spans around 200,000 clones; the ten largest clones claim around 0.95%. Specimen: PBMCs. The receptor set was obtained from a woman between 25 and 40 years old in good health and CMV-seropositive.

The V call is TRBV11-1, the J call TRBJ2-7; weak D call: TRBD1 (6 bases). The CDR3 sequence is 13 residues long. Trimming cost V 5 bases and J 5 bases, with 13 bases left between them. The germline gives CDR1 SGHAT, CDR2 FQDESV (reference sequence). CDR3 loop: CASSLSRGNEQYF. The CDR3 DNA reads TGTGCCAGCAGCCTTTCCAGGGGAAACGAGCAGTACTTC. The full variable domain, with the rest looked up from reference TRBV11-1 and TRBJ2-7, is EAEVAQSPRYKITEKSQAVAFWCDPISGHATLYWYRQILGQGPELLVQFQDESVVDDSQLPKDRFSAERLKGVDSTLKIQPAELGDSAMYLCASSLSRGNEQYFGPGTRLTVT.

The J gene is TRBJ1-2, the V gene TRBV6-5; D not resolved. The CDR3 totals 12 residues. CDR1 and CDR2 (germline): MNHEY, SVGAGI. V gave up 7 bases and J gave up 8 bases, with 14 bases separating them. The CDR3 is CASTNGVGGYTF. The CDR3 DNA is TGTGCCAGCACCAACGGGGTAGGCGGCTACACCTTC.

The chain recombines TRBV7-8 with TRBJ1-5; TRBD1 agrees at 8 bases. This CDR3 region has 15 residues. The trim removed 1 base at V and 7 bases at J, leaving 6 bases unmatched. Germline CDR1 SGHVS, CDR2 FQNEAQ. CDR3 DNA sequence: TGTGCCAGCAGCTTAGGGACAGGGCAGGGGCAGCCCCAGCATTTT. The encoded protein is CASSLGTGQGQPQHF.

The chain recombines TRBV28 with TRBJ1-2; D might be TRBD1 (5 bases). V gave up 2 bases and J gave up 4 bases, with 17 bases separating them. Looked up from germline, CDR1 is MDHEN and CDR2 is SYDVKM. The length of the CDR3 is 16 residues. The CDR3 loop is CASSLQPHTGFYGYTF. The CDR3 nucleotides are TGTGCCAGCAGTTTACAGCCCCATACAGGTTTCTATGGCTACACCTTC.

This chain connects TRBV7-2 to TRBJ2-7; TRBD1 might be the D (5 bases). V lost 1 base to trimming and J lost 2 bases, with 9 bases between them. Germline CDR1 is SGHTA and CDR2 is FQGNSA. The CDR3 sequence is 14 residues long. CDR3 region: CASSLVVTAYEQYF. CDR3 in DNA: TGTGCCAGCAGCTTAGTCGTGACAGCCTACGAGCAGTACTTC.

The genes are TRBV25-1 and TRBJ2-1, with no clear D. The CDR3 runs to 16 residues. Germline V CDR1 and CDR2: MGHDK, SYGVNS. V was clipped by 2 bases and J by 0 bases, with 11 bases between them. The chain's CDR3 is CASSEERRSSYNEQFF. The CDR3 DNA reads as TGTGCCAGCAGTGAAGAGAGAAGAAGCTCCTACAATGAGCAGTTCTTC. Based on the CDR3 plus reference TRBV25-1 and TRBJ2-1, the full variable domain is EADIYQTPRYLVIGTGKKITLECSQTMGHDKMYWYQQDPGMELHLIHYSYGVNSTEKGDLSSESTVSRIRTEHFPLTLESARPSHTSQYLCASSEERRSSYNEQFFGPGTRLTVL.

The chain links TRBV28 to TRBJ2-7, with TRBD2 matching over 10 bases. The CDR3 sequence is 17 residues long. Germline CDR1 is MDHEN and CDR2 is SYDVKM. V shed 6 bases, J shed 5 bases, and the junction held 16 bases outside the gene matches. The CDR3 here is CASSKLFTGLANNEQYF. The DNA for the CDR3 is TGTGCCAGCAGCAAACTTTTCACGGGACTAGCGAACAACGAGCAGTACTTC.

This sequence joins TRBV5-1 and TRBJ2-5; 7 nucleotides match TRBD1. CDR3 length: 15 amino acids. Germline trimming cut 0 bases from V and 6 bases from J; bases unmatched to any gene: 8. Germline CDR1 is SGHRS and CDR2 is YFSETQ. CDR3 sequence reads: CASSLGAGGRKTQYF. CDR3 sequence (DNA): TGCGCCAGCAGCTTGGGGGCAGGGGGAAGGAAGACCCAGTACTTC. Variable domain in full (rest from reference TRBV5-1 and TRBJ2-5): KAGVTQTPRYLIKTRGQQVTLSCSPISGHRSVSWYQQTPGQGLQFLFEYFSETQRNKGNFPGRFSGRQFSNSRSEMNVSTLELGDSALYLCASSLGAGGRKTQYFGPGTRLLVL.

The chain is built from TRBV4-2 and TRBJ2-4; unclear D gene. The CDR3 runs to 14 residues. V was shortened by 4 bases and J by 6 bases, with 13 bases between the two germline ends. CDR1 and CDR2 (germline): LGHNA, YNFKEQ. This chain's CDR3 is CASSPPTTPNIQYF. DNA for the CDR3: TGTGCCAGCAGCCCCCCCACTACTCCAAACATTCAGTACTTC.

The chain links TRBV5-1 to TRBJ2-5, with 12 nucleotides matching TRBD2. The length of the CDR3 is 16 residues. Germline CDR1 reads SGHRS; CDR2 reads YFSETQ. With 4 bases clipped from V and 5 bases from J, the junction kept 9 bases outside the gene matches. CDR3 in amino acids: CASSGLLAGGSETQYF. CDR3 DNA: TGCGCCAGCAGCGGACTACTAGCGGGGGGCAGTGAGACCCAGTACTTC.